These 26 T cell receptor beta chains share one sample of origin, sequenced in a study of T-cell reconstitution after alpha-beta-depleted transplantation in children. The authors prepared the TCRbeta library with unique molecular identifiers. Each CDR3 protein gets one entry after TCRdb re-called the PCR reads with MiXCR. The data show 220,000 or so distinct CDR3 sequences, approximately 8% seen once. The sequences come from PBMCs, mostly from graft donor cells, collected 180 days after TCRalphabeta/CD19-depleted stem cell transplant. The receptor set was obtained from a male patient between 5 and 17 years old who had a stem cell transplant for acute lymphoblastic leukemia, so the T cells may come from the graft donor.

This clonotype was seen at least ten times. The chain couples TRBV14 to TRBJ1-2, with D hard to call. The CDR3 runs 14 residues. Per germline, CDR1 SGHDN and CDR2 FVKESK. Trimming took off 1 base at V and 4 bases at J, with 10 bases between the two ends. CDR3 DNA sequence: TGTGCCAGCAGCCAAGTATCAGGTTCCTATGGCTACACCTTC. Residues: CASSQVSGSYGYTF.

This clonotype has ten or more counts. This chain uses TRBV27 with TRBJ2-6; D remains unclear. Germline V gene data show CDR1 as MNHEY and CDR2 as SMNVEV (reference sequence). This CDR3 region has 14 residues. V was shortened by 5 bases and J by 7 bases, with 12 bases between the two germline ends. The CDR3 coding sequence is TGTGCCAGCAGTACAAAAACGTCAGCCAACGTCCTGACTTTC. Amino acids: CASSTKTSANVLTF.

Many counts were recorded for this clonotype. This sequence joins TRBV29-1 and TRBJ2-3; 8 nucleotides agree with TRBD2. After removal of 4 bases from V and 2 bases from J, the junction contained 14 bases not matched to a gene. The CDR3 is 17 amino acids. Germline CDR1 is SQVTM and CDR2 is ANQGSEA. The CDR3 DNA reads as TGCAGCGTTGTAAATCCTCAAACTAGCGGACCCACAGATACGCAGTATTTT. Protein: CSVVNPQTSGPTDTQYF.

This clonotype has ten or more counts. The V and J genes are TRBV18 and TRBJ2-5, with D uncertain. The CDR3 extends over 15 amino acids. Deletions cut 3 bases from V and 1 base from J, with 12 bases between. The germline V gene encodes CDR1 KGHSH and CDR2 LQKENI. In nucleotides, the CDR3 is TGTGCCAGCTCACCCCAGGATTCACGCCAAGAGACCCAGTACTTC. Amino acid sequence: CASSPQDSRQETQYF.

This clonotype was seen at least ten times. The V and J genes are TRBV10-3 and TRBJ2-7; 7 bases agree with TRBD1. Germline assignment: CDR1 ENHRY and CDR2 SYGVKD. The CDR3 totals 14 residues. Trimming at V came to 6 bases and at J to 2 bases, leaving 7 bases not matched to a gene. CDR3 in amino acids: CAISPTGSPYEQYF. CDR3 DNA sequence: TGTGCCATCAGCCCGACAGGGTCCCCCTACGAGCAGTACTTC.

The gene calls are TRBV18 and TRBJ2-7; D may match TRBD1 or TRBD2 (5 bases each). Germline CDR1 reads KGHSH; CDR2 reads LQKENI. V was shortened by 7 bases and J by 6 bases, with 19 bases between the two germline ends. This CDR3 has 14 residues. CDR3 sequence (DNA): TGTGCCAGCTTGGGGACGCCTCCCCCCTCCGAGCAGTACTTC. This translates into CASLGTPPPSEQYF.

This clonotype was seen ten or more times. V is TRBV7-2 and J is TRBJ1-6, with 9 positions matching TRBD1. The germline V gene has CDR1 SGHTA and CDR2 FQGNSA. Trimming removed 2 bases from V and 9 bases from J; junction bases left unmatched: 5. The CDR3 is 15 residues long. The CDR3 coding sequence is TGTGCCAGCAGCTTAAGCGGGACAGGGCTTTCACCCCTCCACTTT. It translates to CASSLSGTGLSPLHF.

A note on this clonotype: A much larger clone is a single base away; this may be a read error. DNA for the CDR3: TGTGCCAGCAGCGTAGTGGGTAGCGGGAGCACCGGGGGGCTGTTTTTT. Amino acids: CASSVVGSGSTGGLFF. This chain uses TRBV9 with TRBJ2-2; 9 bases are shared with TRBD2. The CDR3 totals 16 residues. Germline lookup yields CDR1 SGDLS and CDR2 YYNGEE.

This clonotype was counted a few times. The chain links TRBV6-1 to TRBJ2-4, with D possibly TRBD2 on 6 matching bases. The CDR3 length is 16 residues. Germline V gene sequence: CDR1 MNHNS, CDR2 SASEGT. V lost 0 bases, J lost 3 bases, and 12 bases lay in between. For the CDR3, the DNA is TGTGCCAGCAGTGAAGCGTGGCAGGGAGGCAAAAACATTCAGTACTTC. Residues: CASSEAWQGGKNIQYF.

Ten or more counts support this clonotype. The chain joins TRBV7-2 to TRBJ2-7; TRBD1 aligns across 8 bases. This CDR3 has 14 residues. The germline gives CDR1 SGHTA, CDR2 FQGNSA. V dropped 5 bases and J dropped 3; count of bases not matched to a gene: 6. The CDR3 is CASSPRQGFYEQYF. The CDR3 region has the DNA TGTGCCAGCAGCCCACGACAGGGGTTCTACGAGCAGTACTTC.

A word on this clonotype: Just one base apart from a much larger clone, this may be a read error. The V gene is TRBV6-5, the J gene TRBJ2-7; 9 bases agree with TRBD2. Germline CDR1 and CDR2: MNHEY and SVGAGI. The CDR3 loop spans 15 amino acids. Losses at the gene ends were 4 bases for V and 1 base for J; bases not matched to a gene: 5. The chain's CDR3 is CASSSRTSESYEQYF. CDR3 bases: TGTGCCAGCAGTTCTAGGACTAGCGAATCCTACGAGCAGTACTTC.

This clonotype was recorded at least ten times. This chain's CDR3 is CASKDGRGETQYF. For the CDR3, the DNA is TGTGCCAGCAAGGACGGGAGAGGAGAGACCCAGTACTTC. This chain connects TRBV27 to TRBJ2-5, with a possible D match to TRBD2 (6 bases). The CDR3 is made up of 13 amino acids. Trimming shortened V by 7 bases and J by 4 bases, and 13 bases separated the two germline ends. Germline V gene data show CDR1 as MNHEY and CDR2 as SMNVEV (reference sequence).

The V gene is TRBV29-1, the J gene TRBJ1-1, with D unresolved. V was cut by 4 bases and J by 4 bases, with 13 bases left in between. CDR3 length: 13 residues. CDR1 SQVTM and CDR2 ANQGSEA come from the germline V gene. This CDR3 is CSVVLGRATEAFF. The CDR3, as DNA: TGCAGCGTTGTTCTGGGAAGAGCCACTGAAGCTTTCTTT.

This clonotype was seen a handful of times. This chain links TRBV18 with TRBJ1-2; 8 positions match TRBD1. Unmatched junction bases numbered 10, after V lost 2 bases and J lost 8 bases. The CDR3 runs 15 residues. Germline values: CDR1 KGHSH, CDR2 LQKENI. CDR3 protein: CASSPSVQGVYGYTF. In nucleotides, the CDR3 is TGTGCCAGCTCACCATCGGTACAGGGGGTGTACGGCTACACCTTC.

This clonotype turned up a few times. J is TRBJ2-2 and V is TRBV27, with D tentatively TRBD1 (7 bases). This CDR3 has 15 amino acids. CDR1 is MNHEY and CDR2 is SMNVEV in the germline V gene (reference sequence). V gave up 3 bases and J gave up 1 base, with 9 bases separating them. The chain's CDR3 is CASSLRDRNTGELFF. CDR3 bases: TGTGCCAGCAGTTTGCGGGACAGGAACACCGGGGAGCTGTTTTTT.

This clonotype showed up many times. The V gene is TRBV5-1, the J gene TRBJ2-7; TRBD2 aligns across 7 bases. CDR1 is SGHRS, CDR2 YFSETQ, per germline. The CDR3 runs 16 residues. The J segment lost 2 bases and the V segment lost 0 bases, leaving 8 bases of the junction unmatched. CDR3 in amino acids: CASSLVPTSVAYEQYF. CDR3 DNA: TGCGCCAGCAGCTTGGTCCCCACTAGCGTAGCCTACGAGCAGTACTTC.

This clonotype was picked up many times. CDR3 sequence (DNA): TGTGCCAGCAGTCCGGACAGGGCACCGAACACCGGGGAGCTGTTTTTT. Amino acids: CASSPDRAPNTGELFF. V usage is TRBV28 and J usage is TRBJ2-2; 8 bases agree with TRBD1. Germline CDR1 MDHEN, CDR2 SYDVKM. The junction had 5 bases not matched to a gene; V was cut back by 5 bases and J by 0 bases. The CDR3 consists of 16 residues. Full variable domain (outside the CDR3, taken from reference TRBV28 and TRBJ2-2): DVKVTQSSRYLVKRTGEKVFLECVQDMDHENMFWYRQDPGLGLRLIYFSYDVKMKEKGDIPEGYSVSREKKERFSLILESASTNQTSMYLCASSPDRAPNTGELFFGEGSRLTVL.

This clonotype was recorded at least ten times. V is TRBV4-2 and J is TRBJ2-3; either TRBD1 or TRBD2 may supply D (5 bases each). There are 13 residues in the CDR3. V was cut by 3 bases and J by 5 bases, with 9 bases left in between. Germline CDR1 reads LGHNA; CDR2 reads YNFKEQ. This chain's CDR3 is CASSHPGGDTQYF. The CDR3 DNA sequence: TGTGCCAGCAGCCACCCTGGGGGAGATACGCAGTATTTT.

This clonotype was recorded many times. The rearrangement uses TRBV21-1 and TRBJ2-1. TRBV21-1 is noted as a pseudogene. This CDR3 has 16 amino acids. CDR3 bases: TGTGCCAGCAGCAACGGTGAGGGGGGCCCCTACAATGAGCAGTTCTTC. Amino acids: CASSNGEGGPYNEQFF.

This clonotype was recorded a few times. DNA of the CDR3: TGCAGTGCTAGAGCGGAGGAATCAATTTCTGGGGCCAACGTCCTGACTTTC. Protein product: CSARAEESISGANVLTF. J is TRBJ2-6 and V is TRBV20-1, with a tentative D call TRBD2 (5 bases). Germline V lookup: CDR1 DFQATT, CDR2 SNEGSKA (reference sequence). Trimming pared 1 base from V and 1 base from J, leaving 14 bases between. This CDR3 has 17 amino acids.

As to this clonotype: Being one base from a much bigger clone, this may be a read error. The rearrangement uses TRBV6-5 and TRBJ2-5, with D maybe TRBD1 (6 bases). In germline, CDR1 is MNHEY, CDR2 SVGAGI. V dropped 4 bases and J dropped 5 bases, with 14 bases sitting between them. This CDR3 region has 14 residues. CDR3 nucleotides: TGTGCCAGCAGTTCCTGCACAGGGCAGGAGACCCAGTACTTC. Encoded protein: CASSSCTGQETQYF.

This clonotype showed up many times. The rearrangement links TRBV18 to TRBJ2-1, with TRBD2 matching 8 bases. The CDR3 sequence is 15 residues long. V shed 2 bases, J shed 9 bases, and the junction held 9 bases outside the gene matches. Per germline, CDR1 KGHSH and CDR2 LQKENI. The CDR3 DNA sequence: TGTGCCAGCTCACCATCGCGGGGGGACTACGGTGAGCAGTTCTTC. Its translation: CASSPSRGDYGEQFF.

V is TRBV18 and J is TRBJ2-7, with 14 bases identical to TRBD2. V lost 3 bases and J lost 6; bases outside the gene matches: 7. This CDR3 is built from 16 residues. Germline-derived CDR1 and CDR2 are KGHSH and LQKENI. CDR3 in DNA: TGTGCCAGCTCACCGGGACTAGCGGGGGCTCTGGCCGAGCAGTACTTC. Residues: CASSPGLAGALAEQYF.

Many counts were recorded for this clonotype. The chain recombines TRBV6-1 with TRBJ1-6, with 8 bases lining up with TRBD1. Germline CDR1 MNHNS, CDR2 SASEGT. CDR3 length: 14 residues. The V gene end was trimmed by 5 bases and the J gene end by 9 bases; junction bases not matched to a gene: 6. The chain's CDR3 is CASSKRTGSSPLHF. CDR3 nucleotides: TGTGCCAGCAGTAAACGGACAGGGAGTTCACCCCTCCACTTT.

The table lists this clonotype with many counts. The rearrangement uses TRBV12-5 and TRBJ2-3; D might be TRBD1 (6 bases). V was cut by 7 bases and J by 2 bases, with 13 bases left in between. The germline V gene has CDR1 LGHNT and CDR2 FRNRAP. The CDR3 totals 14 residues. CDR3 protein: CASDGTSFTDTQYF. The CDR3 DNA is TGTGCTAGTGACGGGACATCATTCACAGATACGCAGTATTTT.

In this sample, this clonotype turned up a few times. This may come from a read error, since a much larger clone is one base off. This chain uses TRBV6-5 with TRBJ2-2; 9 bases align to TRBD1. CDR1 and CDR2 (germline): MNHEY, SVGAGI. This CDR3 is 16 amino acids long. Trimming took 2 bases from V and 5 from J; bases not matched to a gene: 6. The CDR3 coding sequence is TGTGCCAGCAGTTACCTAACAGGGGGCATGACCGGGGAGCTGTTTTTT. Protein product: CASSYLTGGMTGELFF.